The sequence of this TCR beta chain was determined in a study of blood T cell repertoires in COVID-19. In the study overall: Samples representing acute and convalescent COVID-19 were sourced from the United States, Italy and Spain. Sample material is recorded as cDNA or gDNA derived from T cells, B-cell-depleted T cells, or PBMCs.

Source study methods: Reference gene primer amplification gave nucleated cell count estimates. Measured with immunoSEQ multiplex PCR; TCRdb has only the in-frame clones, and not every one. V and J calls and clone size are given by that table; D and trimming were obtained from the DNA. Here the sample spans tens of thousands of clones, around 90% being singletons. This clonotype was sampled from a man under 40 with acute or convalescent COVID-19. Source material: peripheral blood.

The CDR3 DNA reads TGCGCCAGCTCGCCTAGCGGGTGGGCTAGCACAGATACGCAGTATTTT. It is translated as CASSPSGWASTDTQYF. This rearrangement joins TRBV10-2 to TRBJ2-3, with 8 nucleotides matching TRBD2. V lost 8 bases and J lost 0; bases outside the gene matches: 10. CDR1 is WSHSY, CDR2 SAAADI, per germline. The CDR3 covers 16 residues.